These 13 T cell receptor beta chains were all obtained from the same sample, sequenced in a study of blood T cell repertoires in COVID-19. Sequencing used immunoSEQ multiplex PCR; TCRdb keeps in-frame clones, though not all of them. The table has 240,000 or so clones, around 86% seen once. The specimen was peripheral blood. These receptors originate from a woman aged 60 to 75 with active or convalescent COVID-19.

This chain uses TRBV6-2 or TRBV6-3 with TRBJ1-5; D gene unclear. Germline V gene lookup returns CDR1 MNHEY and CDR2 SVGEGT. V shed 4 bases and J shed 7 bases, with 11 bases lying between them. CDR3 length: 13 amino acids. This chain's CDR3 is CASSSQSEQPQHF. The CDR3 DNA sequence: TGTGCCAGCAGTTCTCAAAGTGAGCAGCCCCAGCATTTT.

This clone was recorded a few times. This chain joins TRBV6-5 and TRBJ1-6; maybe TRBD1 (5 bases). Per the germline V gene, CDR1 is MNHEY and CDR2 is SVGAGI. The CDR3 contains 14 residues. V was pared by 6 bases and J by 6 bases, with 12 bases between. The CDR3 bases are TGTGCCAGCAGGGAGACAGCCTCTAATTCACCCCTCCACTTT. This encodes CASRETASNSPLHF.

The chain is built from TRBV3-1 (or the pseudogene TRBV3-2) and TRBJ1-3; possible D gene TRBD1, 5 bases. Deletions cut 11 bases from V and 4 bases from J, with 15 bases between. The CDR3 runs 13 residues. Germline lookup yields CDR1 LGHDT and CDR2 YNNKEL (reference sequence). The CDR3: CAFQGGVGNTIYF. CDR3 nucleotide sequence: TGTGCCTTCCAGGGAGGAGTGGGAAACACCATATATTTT.

This chain connects TRBV5-1 to TRBJ1-4; TRBD1 agrees at 8 bases. The trim removed 3 bases at V and 8 bases at J, leaving 6 bases unmatched. The V gene's germline CDR1 is SGHRS and CDR2 YFSETQ. The CDR3 sequence is 14 residues long. The CDR3 is CASSSGQGREKLFF. For the CDR3, the DNA is TGCGCCAGCAGCTCAGGACAGGGACGCGAAAAACTGTTTTTT.

The CDR3 region is CASSDKTGTGRWGYTF. CDR3 sequence (DNA): TGTGCCAGCAGTGATAAGACCGGGACAGGGCGCTGGGGCTACACCTTC. The V gene is TRBV6-1, the J gene TRBJ1-2, with 9 bases matching TRBD1. The germline V gene encodes CDR1 MNHNS and CDR2 SASEGT. The CDR3 length is 16 residues. V shed 3 bases, J shed 8 bases, and the junction held 13 bases outside the gene matches.

This clone was detected only once. The rearrangement links TRBV4-1 to TRBJ2-2; 8 bases map to TRBD2. In germline, CDR1 is MGHRA, CDR2 YSYEKL. The length of the CDR3 is 17 residues. Germline trimming cut 2 bases from V and 6 bases from J; bases unmatched to any gene: 11. The CDR3 protein is CASSQSPSGGRAGELFF. For the CDR3, the DNA is TGCGCCAGCAGCCAAAGCCCAAGCGGGGGTCGCGCCGGGGAGCTGTTTTTT.

V usage is TRBV4-2 and J usage is TRBJ1-4; 10 nucleotides align to TRBD1. Germline trimming cut 1 base from V and 8 bases from J; bases unmatched to any gene: 4. CDR1 and CDR2 (germline): LGHNA, YNFKEQ. This CDR3 is built from 15 residues. This CDR3 reads CASSQAGTGEEKLFF. The CDR3 nucleotides read TGTGCCAGCAGCCAAGCGGGGACAGGGGAGGAAAAACTGTTTTTT.

The V gene is TRBV5-8, the J gene TRBJ1-5, with 8 positions matching TRBD1. V shed 4 bases and J 3 bases; nucleotides not matched to a gene: 6. This CDR3 region has 15 residues. Germline lookup yields CDR1 SGHTS and CDR2 YDEGEE. CDR3 DNA sequence: TGTGCCAGCAGCGTCCGGGACAGGTCCAATCAGCCCCAGCATTTT. Encoded protein: CASSVRDRSNQPQHF.

The chain carries TRBV9 and TRBJ1-1; TRBD1 agrees at 8 bases. Trimming cost V 2 bases and J 0 bases; bases outside gene matches: 9. The CDR3 length is 17 residues. Germline-derived CDR1 and CDR2 are SGDLS and YYNGEE. CDR3 in amino acids: CASSVTGQGFMNTEAFF. CDR3 bases: TGTGCCAGCAGCGTCACCGGACAGGGTTTCATGAACACTGAAGCTTTCTTT.

The chain uses TRBV7-9 and TRBJ1-4; D not certain. The CDR3 length is 17 residues. Trimming shortened V by 1 base and J by 8 bases, and 20 bases separated the two germline ends. Germline CDR1 reads SEHNR; CDR2 reads FQNEAQ (reference sequence). Here the CDR3 DNA reads TGTGCCAGCAGCTTAGGCCCGGTCGTCACCAAGACAGAAAAACTGTTTTTT. It codes for CASSLGPVVTKTEKLFF.

V is TRBV12-5 and J is TRBJ2-2; 8 bases are a match to TRBD1. Germline loops: CDR1 LGHNT, CDR2 FRNRAP. Losses at the gene ends were 3 bases for V and 3 bases for J; bases not matched to a gene: 18. The CDR3 is made up of 20 amino acids. The DNA for the CDR3 is TGTGCTAGTGGTTTACCCATCTCCAGGGGGCTCCTTCTGGACACCGGGGAGCTGTTTTTT. It is translated as CASGLPISRGLLLDTGELFF.

This sequence joins TRBV7-9 and TRBJ1-1; D gene ambiguous. Germline CDR1 and CDR2: SEHNR and FQNEAQ (reference sequence). The length of the CDR3 is 15 residues. V lost 5 bases to trimming and J lost 1 base, with 14 bases between them. CDR3 sequence (DNA): TGTGCCAGCAGCCCGCGGGCAGGCTCGAACACTGAAGCTTTCTTT. Its translation: CASSPRAGSNTEAFF.

The chain is built from TRBV12-3 or TRBV12-4 and TRBJ1-1; tentatively, D is TRBD1 (5 bases). With 7 bases removed from V and 3 bases from J, the gap between germline ends came to 12 bases. The length of the CDR3 is 13 residues. The CDR3 nucleotides read TGTGCCAGCAAACAGGTCGCGGACACTGAAGCTTTCTTT. It codes for CASKQVADTEAFF.